The source of this TCR beta chain is a study of T cell responses to AZD1222 COVID-19 vaccine. Study summary: Second doses were pooled across both intervals (about 4 or about 12 weeks).

Findings and caveats of the study: Baseline seropositives among AZD1222 recipients totaled only five to seven.

Only in-frame clones appear in the TCRdb table, and some are missing; sequencing was by immunoSEQ multiplex PCR. The sample has 100,000 or so clones; approximately 90% are singletons. The CDR3 has 11 amino acids. Germline values: CDR1 SGHNT, CDR2 YENEEA. The V gene lost 3 bases and the J gene lost 10 bases, with 9 bases spanning the gap. Comments on this clone: Its specificity is unknown.

This TCR derives from an adult in good health. V is TRBV11-3 and J is TRBJ1-2; D is undetermined. The specimen was peripheral blood, collected on day 0 of AZD1222 vaccination. The CDR3 DNA is TGTGCCAGCAGCTTTTCCGGGCCCTACACCTTC. Translation: CASSFSGPYTF.